Each of the 32 T cell receptor beta chains below was sequenced from the same sample in a study of a mutant IDH1 vaccine in newly diagnosed glioma (dated by TCRdb to the early 2020s). Antigen specificity for these receptors is unknown. Library preparation was by the immunoSEQ multiplex PCR assay. TCRdb re-hosts the immuneACCESS table, in-frame sequences only. Its copies lack some clones; in the studies checked, an unresolved V gene accounts for under half of them, and the cause for the rest is not known. The sample includes some 35,000 clones, with 60% to 75% observed a single time. The top ten clonotypes cover 8.9% of the sample. In the paper's terms, the time point label means: week 47, end of study. A 20-mer mutant IDH1 peptide at 300 micrograms in Montanide made up each vaccine dose, which was injected subcutaneously together with topical imiquimod. This sample comprised PBMCs, obtained from a glioma patient whose treatment included an IDH1 peptide vaccine. These receptors all stem from a man aged 40-49 years with glioma.

This clone occurred a few times. V is TRBV28 and J is TRBJ1-5; D remains ambiguous. Germline V gene data show CDR1 as MDHEN and CDR2 as SYDVKM. The CDR3 consists of 12 residues. The V gene lost 9 bases and the J gene lost 1 base, with 7 bases spanning the gap. The DNA for the CDR3 is TGTGCCAGTGGAGACAGCAATCAGCCCCAGCATTTT. As protein: CASGDSNQPQHF. Together with reference TRBV28 and TRBJ1-5, the CDR3 gives the full variable domain: DVKVTQSSRYLVKRTGEKVFLECVQDMDHENMFWYRQDPGLGLRLIYFSYDVKMKEKGDIPEGYSVSREKKERFSLILESASTNQTSMYLCASGDSNQPQHFGDGTRLSIL.

The rearrangement uses TRBV7-2 and TRBJ2-3; D gene unclear. Germline values: CDR1 SGHTA, CDR2 FQGNSA. The germline V and J ends were trimmed by 4 bases and 5 bases, with 7 bases remaining between them. The CDR3 totals 12 residues. The CDR3 nucleotides are TGTGCCAGCAGCTCCTATGGAGATACGCAGTATTTT. This gives the protein CASSSYGDTQYF.

CDR3 in amino acids: CASSDISSGRATDTQYF. DNA of the CDR3: TGCGCCAGCAGTGACATCTCTAGCGGGAGGGCAACAGATACGCAGTATTTT. The genes are TRBV10-2 and TRBJ2-3, with 12 bases identical to TRBD2. The germline V gene has CDR1 WSHSY and CDR2 SAAADI. V was pared by 3 bases and J by 3 bases, with 7 bases of the junction left unmatched. The CDR3 covers 17 residues.

The chain recombines TRBV4-1 with TRBJ2-2, with a tentative D call TRBD1 (5 bases). This CDR3 region has 13 residues. V shed 8 bases and J shed 1 base, with 8 bases lying between them. In germline, CDR1 is MGHRA, CDR2 YSYEKL. The CDR3 coding sequence is TGCGCCAGCGGACACATGAACACCGGGGAGCTGTTTTTT. Amino acids: CASGHMNTGELFF.

V usage is TRBV7-9 and J usage is TRBJ1-1; D might be TRBD1 (5 bases). The CDR3 length is 14 residues. The ends were cut back, 4 bases at V and 6 bases at J, with 15 bases in the middle. Germline V gene lookup returns CDR1 SEHNR and CDR2 FQNEAQ (reference sequence). The CDR3 protein is CASSSAARGPEAFF. The CDR3 DNA is TGTGCCAGCAGCTCAGCAGCTAGGGGACCTGAAGCTTTCTTT.

The V and J genes are TRBV6-5 and TRBJ2-7; possibly TRBD2 for D (5 bases). The V end lost 4 bases, the J end lost 6 bases, and 13 bases lay between the germline ends. This CDR3 region has 13 residues. In germline, CDR1 is MNHEY, CDR2 SVGAGI. The CDR3 loop reads CASSSPDLTEQYF. DNA of the CDR3: TGTGCCAGCAGTTCCCCGGACTTAACCGAGCAGTACTTC.

The rearrangement joins TRBV2 to TRBJ2-5, with 8 bases lining up with TRBD1. There are 14 residues in the CDR3. The V gene's germline CDR1 is SNHLY and CDR2 FYNNEI. V trimming: 3 bases; J trimming: 5 bases; junction bases outside the gene matches: 5. The CDR3: CASSDLDREETQYF. In DNA form, the CDR3 reads TGTGCCAGCAGTGACCTGGACAGGGAGGAGACCCAGTACTTC. Filled out from reference TRBV2 and TRBJ2-5, the complete variable domain reads EPEVTQTPSHQVTQMGQEVILRCVPISNHLYFYWYRQILGQKVEFLVSFYNNEISEKSEIFDDQFSVERPDGSNFTLKIRSTKLEDSAMYFCASSDLDREETQYFGPGTRLLVL.

This clone was recorded only once. This chain joins TRBV5-8 and TRBJ2-1; 11 bases map to TRBD2. Germline V gene lookup returns CDR1 SGHTS and CDR2 YDEGEE. CDR3 size: 15 residues. Trimming at V came to 7 bases and at J to 9 bases, leaving 12 bases not matched to a gene. Written as DNA, the CDR3 is TGTGCCAGCGGCAGGTGGCTAGCGGGAGGCACTGAGCAGTTCTTC. It encodes CASGRWLAGGTEQFF.

The V call is TRBV9, the J call TRBJ2-3; D may be TRBD2 (6 bases). V gave up 3 bases and J gave up 4 bases, with 9 bases separating them. From germline, CDR1 is SGDLS and CDR2 YYNGEE. The CDR3 covers 13 residues. CDR3 nucleotides: TGTGCCAGCAGCGCCGGCGGGGCAGATACGCAGTATTTT. Translating it yields CASSAGGADTQYF.

The chain carries TRBV7-6 and TRBJ2-2; D unresolved. The CDR3 is made up of 14 amino acids. The germline V gene encodes CDR1 SGHVS and CDR2 FNYEAQ. Trimming took 1 base from V and 6 from J, leaving 9 bases between them. The CDR3 is CASSLVEYSGELFF. CDR3 sequence (DNA): TGTGCCAGCAGCTTAGTAGAATATTCCGGGGAGCTGTTTTTT.

The chain recombines TRBV29-1 with TRBJ2-7, with no clear D. Trimming stripped 4 bases from V and 0 bases from J, with 4 bases between. The germline gives CDR1 SQVTM, CDR2 ANQGSEA. The CDR3 extends over 11 amino acids. The CDR3 sequence is CSVGDSYEQYV. The CDR3 DNA reads as TGCAGCGTTGGGGACTCCTACGAGCAGTACGTC.

The rearrangement joins TRBV6-1 to TRBJ2-3; 11 bases agree with TRBD2. With 6 bases clipped from V and 1 base from J, the junction kept 3 bases outside the gene matches. Germline V CDR1 and CDR2: MNHNS, SASEGT. This CDR3 has 15 amino acids. This CDR3 reads CASRSGLAGTDTQYF. DNA of the CDR3: TGTGCCAGCAGATCGGGACTAGCGGGCACAGATACGCAGTATTTT.

Sample share makes this clone medium-sized. The gene calls are TRBV7-2 and TRBJ2-1, with 8 bases lining up with TRBD1. Losses at the gene ends were 5 bases for V and 4 bases for J; bases not matched to a gene: 7. The CDR3 runs 15 residues. In germline, CDR1 is SGHTA, CDR2 FQGNSA. The CDR3 loop is CASSRTGTKYNEQFF. The CDR3 bases are TGTGCCAGCAGCCGGACAGGGACAAAATACAATGAGCAGTTCTTC.

The V and J genes are TRBV19 and TRBJ1-3; unclear D gene. Germline loops: CDR1 LNHDA, CDR2 SQIVND (reference sequence). Trimming removed 3 bases at V and 0 bases at J, with 6 bases between. The CDR3 length is 14 residues. CDR3 nucleotides: TGTGCCAGTAGTATGGTGAGCTCTGGAAACACCATATATTTT. Translation gives CASSMVSSGNTIYF.

J is TRBJ2-5 and V is TRBV10-1; D tentatively fits TRBD1 or TRBD2 (5 bases each). The CDR3 sequence is 16 residues long. Trimming took off 0 bases at V and 1 base at J, with 12 bases between the two ends. The germline V gene has CDR1 WNHNN and CDR2 SYGVQD (reference sequence). The CDR3 DNA is TGCGCCAGCAGTGAGTCGTCCCGGGACCTCCAAGAGACCCAGTACTTC. Translation: CASSESSRDLQETQYF.

The chain combines TRBV7-2 with TRBJ1-1; a weak D match, TRBD1 (5 bases). The CDR3 length is 14 residues. The V gene's germline CDR1 is SGHTA and CDR2 FQGNSA. The V end was cut by 3 bases, the J end by 1 base, with 9 bases between. CDR3 region: CASSLTVWNTEAFF. For the CDR3, the DNA is TGTGCCAGCAGCTTGACAGTTTGGAACACTGAAGCTTTCTTT.

This clone was counted between two and nine times. The J gene is TRBJ1-6, the V gene TRBV5-4; possible D gene TRBD1, 6 bases. Germline V gives CDR1 SGHNT, CDR2 YYREEE (reference sequence). The CDR3 extends over 16 amino acids. Trimming removed 1 base from V and 2 bases from J, with 10 bases in between. CDR3 sequence: CASSLTRDTYNSPLHF. In DNA, the CDR3 is TGTGCCAGCAGCTTGACCCGGGACACCTATAATTCACCCCTCCACTTT.

This clone has a single count. J is TRBJ2-7 and V is TRBV6-1; TRBD2 aligns across 8 bases. Germline-derived CDR1 and CDR2 are MNHNS and SASEGT. CDR3 length equals 14 residues. V shed 0 bases, J shed 4 bases, and the junction held 2 bases outside the gene matches. DNA for the CDR3: TGTGCCAGCAGTGAAGCTAGCGGGATGTACGAGCAGTACGTC. Translating gives CASSEASGMYEQYV.

The chain employs TRBV28 and TRBJ1-5, with 9 bases lining up with TRBD1. V was pared by 6 bases and J by 6 bases, with 12 bases of the junction left unmatched. The CDR3 totals 16 residues. CDR1 and CDR2 (germline): MDHEN, SYDVKM. CDR3 amino acids: CASREPGTGPPQPQHF. Here the CDR3 DNA reads TGTGCCAGCAGGGAACCCGGGACAGGGCCTCCTCAGCCCCAGCATTTT.

The chain carries TRBV7-9 and TRBJ2-5, with no clear D. Germline CDR1 reads SEHNR; CDR2 reads FQNEAQ (reference sequence). The length of the CDR3 is 11 residues. Trimming stripped 5 bases from V and 3 bases from J, with 4 bases between. CDR3 nucleotide sequence: TGTGCCAGCAGCGTAAAAGAGACCCAGTACTTC. It yields the protein CASSVKETQYF.

The V and J genes are TRBV11-2 and TRBJ1-2; D unresolved. This CDR3 comprises 14 residues. The V gene's germline CDR1 is SGHAT and CDR2 FQNNGV. Trimming removed 2 bases at V and 3 bases at J, with 10 bases between. CDR3 protein: CASSLQRTDYGYTF. CDR3 sequence (DNA): TGTGCCAGCAGCTTACAACGGACGGACTATGGCTACACCTTC.

This clone was detected only once. V gene TRBV6-1 combines with J gene TRBJ2-1, with 15 bases identical to TRBD2. Per germline, CDR1 MNHNS and CDR2 SASEGT. The CDR3 loop spans 19 amino acids. V shed 2 bases and J 3 bases; nucleotides not matched to a gene: 8. The CDR3 region has the DNA TGTGCCAGCAGTGAAAACGGACTAGCGGGAGGGCCTGTCTACAATGAGCAGTTCTTC. Translation gives CASSENGLAGGPVYNEQFF.

This clone was seen a handful of times. The chain uses TRBV10-2 and TRBJ1-1, with a tentative D call TRBD1 (6 bases). Trimming stripped 1 base from V and 5 bases from J, with 8 bases between. The length of the CDR3 is 13 residues. Germline CDR1 WSHSY, CDR2 SAAADI. The CDR3 reads CASSEWGTTEAFF. As DNA, the CDR3 is TGCGCCAGCAGTGAGTGGGGGACAACTGAAGCTTTCTTT.

The V call is TRBV13, the J call TRBJ2-4; D assignment may be TRBD1 or TRBD2 (6 bases each). Germline V gene sequence: CDR1 PRHDT, CDR2 FYEKMQ (reference sequence). The CDR3 is 17 residues long. With 5 bases removed from V and 0 bases from J, the gap between germline ends came to 17 bases. This CDR3 reads CASSPTAGQLAKNIQYF. The DNA of the CDR3 is TGTGCCAGCAGCCCCACGGCGGGACAATTAGCCAAAAACATTCAGTACTTC.

This rearrangement joins TRBV4-3 to TRBJ2-1; tentatively, D is TRBD2 (6 bases). The V end was cut by 4 bases, the J end by 8 bases, with 18 bases between. Germline CDR1 is LGHNA and CDR2 is YSLEER. This CDR3 contains 15 residues. The CDR3: CASSPHLGLGYEQFF. In DNA form, the CDR3 reads TGCGCCAGCAGCCCCCACCTGGGACTGGGGTATGAGCAGTTCTTC.

This clone was counted a single time. Mismatch with germline at one junction end may stem from a read error. The V and J genes are TRBV27 and TRBJ2-5, with 9 bases that match TRBD1. Germline-derived CDR1 and CDR2 are MNHEY and SMNVEV (reference sequence). The CDR3 length is 15 residues. CDR3 sequence: CASSEGTGYQETQYF. As DNA, the CDR3 is TGTGCCAGCAGCGAAGGGACAGGGTACCAGGAGACCCAGTACTTC.

This clone was detected a few times. This chain uses TRBV19 with TRBJ2-3; TRBD1 matches at 8 bases. The ends lost 5 bases at V and 5 bases at J; junction bases unmatched: 6. Looked up from germline, CDR1 is LNHDA and CDR2 is SQIVND (reference sequence). The CDR3 length is 14 residues. CDR3 region: CASSVGQALDTQYF. CDR3 bases: TGTGCCAGTAGTGTGGGACAGGCCTTAGATACGCAGTATTTT.

This clone was seen a handful of times. The DNA for the CDR3 is TGTGCCAGCAGGGGAGGGCCACACACTGAAGCTTTCTTT. Translating it yields CASRGGPHTEAFF. This chain links TRBV6-5 with TRBJ1-1; D gene uncertain. V was pared by 6 bases and J by 3 bases, with 11 bases between. Germline-derived CDR1 and CDR2 are MNHEY and SVGAGI. The CDR3 is 13 amino acids.

The chain has TRBV2 and TRBJ2-1, with 8 bases lining up with TRBD2. Per the germline V gene, CDR1 is SNHLY and CDR2 is FYNNEI. The CDR3 extends over 17 amino acids. Unmatched junction bases numbered 8, after V lost 0 bases and J lost 4 bases. Here the CDR3 reads CASSEAGRASGYNEQFF. The CDR3 nucleotides read TGTGCCAGCAGTGAAGCCGGTCGGGCTAGCGGGTACAATGAGCAGTTCTTC. Full variable domain (missing parts from reference TRBV2 and TRBJ2-1): EPEVTQTPSHQVTQMGQEVILRCVPISNHLYFYWYRQILGQKVEFLVSFYNNEISEKSEIFDDQFSVERPDGSNFTLKIRSTKLEDSAMYFCASSEAGRASGYNEQFFGPGTRLTVL.

This chain links TRBV7-2 with TRBJ2-5; D remains ambiguous. CDR3 length: 13 residues. Germline V gene data show CDR1 as SGHTA and CDR2 as FQGNSA. The V end lost 7 bases, the J end lost 2 bases, and 11 bases lay between the germline ends. The DNA for the CDR3 is TGTGCCAGCACCGTTTCTCGGCAAGAGACCCAGTACTTC. As protein: CASTVSRQETQYF.

The chain joins TRBV11-2 to TRBJ2-1; TRBD2 aligns across 8 bases. The junction had 8 bases not matched to a gene; V was cut back by 4 bases and J by 3 bases. CDR1 and CDR2 from the germline V gene are SGHAT and FQNNGV. This CDR3 has 16 amino acids. The CDR3 sequence is CASSSLAGRHYNEQFF. CDR3 coding DNA: TGTGCCAGCAGCTCATTAGCGGGACGGCACTACAATGAGCAGTTCTTC. The entire variable domain, with the rest obtained from reference TRBV11-2 and TRBJ2-1, is as follows: EAGVAQSPRYKIIEKRQSVAFWCNPISGHATLYWYQQILGQGPKLLIQFQNNGVVDDSQLPKDRFSAERLKGVDSTLKIQPAKLEDSAVYLCASSSLAGRHYNEQFFGPGTRLTVL.

The rearrangement joins TRBV13 to TRBJ2-3, with 7 bases aligning to TRBD1. The V and J ends lost 4 bases and 0 bases, in that order; junction bases with no gene match: 7. Germline CDR1 PRHDT, CDR2 FYEKMQ (reference sequence). CDR3 length: 16 residues. The CDR3 nucleotides are TGTGCCAGCAGCTCCCAGGGGGAGACTAGCACAGATACGCAGTATTTT. It codes for CASSSQGETSTDTQYF.